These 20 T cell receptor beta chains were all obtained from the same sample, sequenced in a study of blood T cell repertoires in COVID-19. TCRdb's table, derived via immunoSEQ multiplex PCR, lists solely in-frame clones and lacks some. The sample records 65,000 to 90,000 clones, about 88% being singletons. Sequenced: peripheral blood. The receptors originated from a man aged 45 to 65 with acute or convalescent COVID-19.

In DNA form, the CDR3 reads TGTGCCAGCAGCCAGGCGTCAGACTCGAACACTGAAGCTTTCTTT. This translates into CASSQASDSNTEAFF. This chain joins TRBV4-2 and TRBJ1-1; D is unclear. Trimming left V 3 bases short and J 1 base short, with 12 bases between. Germline CDR1 is LGHNA and CDR2 is YNFKEQ. This CDR3 has 15 amino acids.

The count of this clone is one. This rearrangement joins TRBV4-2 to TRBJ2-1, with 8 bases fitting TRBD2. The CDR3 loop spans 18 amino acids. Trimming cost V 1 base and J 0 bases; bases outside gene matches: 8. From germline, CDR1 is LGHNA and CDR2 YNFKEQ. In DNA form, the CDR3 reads TGTGCCAGCAGCCAAGGGAGTAGCGGGGCAAGCTCCTACAATGAGCAGTTCTTC. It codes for CASSQGSSGASSYNEQFF.

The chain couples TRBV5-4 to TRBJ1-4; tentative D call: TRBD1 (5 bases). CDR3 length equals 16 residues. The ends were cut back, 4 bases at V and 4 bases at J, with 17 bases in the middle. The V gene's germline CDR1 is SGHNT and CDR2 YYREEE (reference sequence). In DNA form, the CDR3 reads TGTGCCAGCAGCAGGGGCGGGGCGGCGTTTAATGAAAAACTGTTTTTT. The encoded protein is CASSRGGAAFNEKLFF.

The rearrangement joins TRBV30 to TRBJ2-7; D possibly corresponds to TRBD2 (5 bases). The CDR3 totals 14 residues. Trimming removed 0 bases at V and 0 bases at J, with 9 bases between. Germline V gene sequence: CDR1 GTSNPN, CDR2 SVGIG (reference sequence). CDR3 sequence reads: CAWSVFGNSYEQYF. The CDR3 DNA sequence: TGTGCCTGGAGTGTATTCGGGAACTCCTACGAGCAGTACTTC.

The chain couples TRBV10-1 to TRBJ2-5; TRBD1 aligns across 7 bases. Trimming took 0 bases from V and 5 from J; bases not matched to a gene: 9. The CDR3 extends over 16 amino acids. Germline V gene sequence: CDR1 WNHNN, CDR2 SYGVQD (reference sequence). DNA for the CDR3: TGCGCCAGCAGTGAGTCCTATGCCGGCAGGGGGGAGACCCAGTACTTC. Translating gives CASSESYAGRGETQYF.

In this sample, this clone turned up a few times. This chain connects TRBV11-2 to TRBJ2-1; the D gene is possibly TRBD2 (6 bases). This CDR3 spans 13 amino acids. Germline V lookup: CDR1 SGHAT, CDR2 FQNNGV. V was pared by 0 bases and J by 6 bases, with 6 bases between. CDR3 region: CASSLEGGNEQFF. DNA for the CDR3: TGTGCCAGCAGCTTAGAGGGGGGCAATGAGCAGTTCTTC.

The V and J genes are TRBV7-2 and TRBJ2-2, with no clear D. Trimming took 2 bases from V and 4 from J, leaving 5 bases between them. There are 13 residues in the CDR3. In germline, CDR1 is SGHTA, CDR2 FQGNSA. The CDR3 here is CASSLYGTGELFF. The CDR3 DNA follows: TGTGCCAGCAGCTTATACGGCACCGGGGAGCTGTTTTTT.

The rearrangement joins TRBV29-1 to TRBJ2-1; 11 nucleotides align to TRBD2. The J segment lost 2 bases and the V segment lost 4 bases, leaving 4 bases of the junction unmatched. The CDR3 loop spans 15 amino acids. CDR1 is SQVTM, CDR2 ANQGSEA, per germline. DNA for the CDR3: TGCAGCGTTGTATTTAGCGGGGGGGCCTACAATGAGCAGTTCTTC. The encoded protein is CSVVFSGGAYNEQFF.

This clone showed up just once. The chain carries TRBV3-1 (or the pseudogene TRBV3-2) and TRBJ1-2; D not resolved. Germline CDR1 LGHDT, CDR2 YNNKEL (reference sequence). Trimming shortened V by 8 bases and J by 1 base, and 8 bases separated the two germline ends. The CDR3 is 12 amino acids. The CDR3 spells CASFGDNYGYTF. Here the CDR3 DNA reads TGTGCCAGCTTCGGTGATAACTATGGCTACACCTTC.

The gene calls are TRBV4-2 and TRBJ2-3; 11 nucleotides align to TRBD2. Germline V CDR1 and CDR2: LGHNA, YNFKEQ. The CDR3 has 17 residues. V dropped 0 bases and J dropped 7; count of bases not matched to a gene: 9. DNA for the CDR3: TGTGCCAGCAGCCAAGAAGCTAGCGGGGGGACCTCAAATACGCAGTATTTT. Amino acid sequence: CASSQEASGGTSNTQYF.

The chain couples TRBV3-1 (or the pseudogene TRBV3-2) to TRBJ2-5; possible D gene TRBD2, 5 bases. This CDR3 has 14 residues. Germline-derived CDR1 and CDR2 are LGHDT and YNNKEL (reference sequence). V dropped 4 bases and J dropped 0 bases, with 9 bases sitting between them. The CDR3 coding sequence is TGTGCCAGCAGCCGGGCGGGCAACCAAGAGACCCAGTACTTC. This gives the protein CASSRAGNQETQYF.

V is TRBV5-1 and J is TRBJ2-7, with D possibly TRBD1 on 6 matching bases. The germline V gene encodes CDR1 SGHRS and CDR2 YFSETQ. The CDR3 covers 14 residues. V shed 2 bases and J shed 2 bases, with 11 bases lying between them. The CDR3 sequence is CASSFTGSTYEQYV. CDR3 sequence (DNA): TGCGCCAGCAGCTTCACAGGGTCGACCTACGAGCAGTACGTC.

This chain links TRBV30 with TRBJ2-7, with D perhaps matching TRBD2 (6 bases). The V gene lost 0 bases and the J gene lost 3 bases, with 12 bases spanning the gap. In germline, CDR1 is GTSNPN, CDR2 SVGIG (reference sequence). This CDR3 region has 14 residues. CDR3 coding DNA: TGTGCCTGGAGTGTACGTGGGGGGATCTACGAGCAGTACGTC. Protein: CAWSVRGGIYEQYV.

The CDR3 protein is CASSVRTGENSPLHF. The DNA for the CDR3 is TGTGCCAGCAGCGTCCGGACAGGAGAAAATTCACCCCTCCACTTT. This chain uses TRBV9 with TRBJ1-6, with 7 bases that match TRBD1. From germline, CDR1 is SGDLS and CDR2 YYNGEE. This CDR3 comprises 15 residues. J lost 7 bases, V lost 2 bases, and 6 bases had no gene match. Full variable domain (missing parts from reference TRBV9 and TRBJ1-6): DSGVTQTPKHLITATGQRVTLRCSPRSGDLSVYWYQQSLDQGLQFLIQYYNGEERAKGNILERFSAQQFPDLHSELNLSSLELGDSALYFCASSVRTGENSPLHFGNGTRLTVT.

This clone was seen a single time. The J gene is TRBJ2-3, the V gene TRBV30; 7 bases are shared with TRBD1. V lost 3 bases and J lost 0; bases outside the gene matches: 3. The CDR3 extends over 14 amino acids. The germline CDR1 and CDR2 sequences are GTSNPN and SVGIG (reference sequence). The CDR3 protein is CAWRDRTSTDTQYF. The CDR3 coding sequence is TGTGCCTGGAGGGACAGGACCAGCACAGATACGCAGTATTTT. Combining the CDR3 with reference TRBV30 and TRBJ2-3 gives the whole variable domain SQTIHQWPATLVQPVGSPLSLECTVEGTSNPNLYWYRQAAGRGLQLLFYSVGIGQISSEVPQNLSASRPQDRQFILSSKKLLLSDSGFYLCAWRDRTSTDTQYFGPGTRLTVL.

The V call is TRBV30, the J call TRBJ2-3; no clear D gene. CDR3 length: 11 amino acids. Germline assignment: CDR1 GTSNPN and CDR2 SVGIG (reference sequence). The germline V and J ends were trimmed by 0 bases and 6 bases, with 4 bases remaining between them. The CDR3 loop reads CAWSVQDTQYF. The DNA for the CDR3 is TGTGCCTGGAGTGTACAGGATACGCAGTATTTT.

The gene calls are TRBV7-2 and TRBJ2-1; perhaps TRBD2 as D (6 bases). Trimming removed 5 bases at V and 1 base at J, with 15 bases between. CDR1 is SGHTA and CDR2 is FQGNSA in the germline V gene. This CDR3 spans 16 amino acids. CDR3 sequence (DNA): TGTGCCAGCAGCCCTAGGGCGGGGCGGTCCTACAATGAGCAGTTCTTC. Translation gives CASSPRAGRSYNEQFF.

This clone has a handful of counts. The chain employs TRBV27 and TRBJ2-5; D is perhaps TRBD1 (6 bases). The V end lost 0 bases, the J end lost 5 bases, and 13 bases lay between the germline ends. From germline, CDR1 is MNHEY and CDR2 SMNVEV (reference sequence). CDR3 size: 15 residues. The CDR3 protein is CASSLSIGGGETQYF. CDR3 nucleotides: TGTGCCAGCAGTTTATCGATAGGGGGTGGGGAGACCCAGTACTTC.

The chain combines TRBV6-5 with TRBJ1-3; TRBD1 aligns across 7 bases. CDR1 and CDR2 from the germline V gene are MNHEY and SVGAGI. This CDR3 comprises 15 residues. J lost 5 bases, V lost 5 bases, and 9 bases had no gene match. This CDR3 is CASSPRQGGRNTIYF. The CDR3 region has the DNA TGTGCCAGCAGTCCCCGGCAGGGGGGCCGAAACACCATATATTTT.

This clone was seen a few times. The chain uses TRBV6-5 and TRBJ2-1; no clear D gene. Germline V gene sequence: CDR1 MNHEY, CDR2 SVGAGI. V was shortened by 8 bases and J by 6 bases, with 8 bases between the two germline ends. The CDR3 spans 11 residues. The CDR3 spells CASFLANEQFF. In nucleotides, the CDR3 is TGTGCCAGCTTTTTGGCCAATGAGCAGTTCTTC.